This T cell receptor (beta chain) was profiled in a study of CD8+ T cells in alopecia areata. Looking at the study overall: Treated patients' severity was scored by percentage of affected scalp area. Study results and limitations: Higher clonality than in normal scalp was seen in lesional scalp, especially alopecia totalis/universalis.

The CDR3 has 15 amino acids. Germline V gene lookup returns CDR1 SGDLS and CDR2 YYNGEE. Trimming cost V 0 bases and J 4 bases, with 13 bases left between them. Investigators isolated RNA and reverse transcribed it into cDNA to act as the sequencing template. Assay used: immunoSEQ multiplex PCR; TCRdb lists only in-frame clones, some missing. The profile shows a few hundred thousand clones, 35% to 40% of them singletons. About this clone itself: Its antigen is not known.

As for treatment: oral pan-JAK inhibitor, 5-10 mg twice daily. Sorted populations comprised CD4+ and CD8+ T cells obtained from PBMCs. V usage is TRBV9 and J usage is TRBJ1-1; weak D call: TRBD1 (6 bases). This clonotype was sampled from a human donor with alopecia areata. This specimen consisted of CD4+ T cells sorted from blood, obtained at approximately week 31, from a patient treated with tofacitinib. The CDR3 protein is CASSVDGGKGTEAFF. CDR3 nucleotides: TGTGCCAGCAGCGTAGATGGGGGCAAGGGCACTGAAGCTTTCTTT.